These 3 T cell receptor beta chains originate from one sample sequenced in a study of blood T cell repertoires in COVID-19. Data came from immunoSEQ multiplex PCR; TCRdb stores just in-frame clones and leaves some out. The sample lists fewer than 250,000 clones, around 85% occurring once. Sequencing was carried out using peripheral blood. These receptors were collected from a man in his thirties or forties with acute or convalescent COVID-19.

V gene TRBV6-1 combines with J gene TRBJ1-1; D is perhaps TRBD1 (6 bases). V was pared by 3 bases and J by 3 bases, with 8 bases between. Germline loops: CDR1 MNHNS, CDR2 SASEGT. The CDR3 loop spans 13 amino acids. The CDR3 sequence is CASSDTGYTEAFF. The CDR3 bases are TGTGCCAGCAGTGATACAGGGTACACTGAAGCTTTCTTT.

The J gene is TRBJ1-2, the V gene TRBV7-8, with a possible D match to TRBD1 (6 bases). The ends were cut back, 5 bases at V and 2 bases at J, with 12 bases in the middle. Germline CDR1 reads SGHVS; CDR2 reads FQNEAQ. The CDR3 totals 14 residues. This chain's CDR3 is CASSRGGPNYGYTF. CDR3 coding DNA: TGTGCCAGCAGCCGAGGGGGGCCGAACTATGGCTACACCTTC.

The chain has TRBV18 and TRBJ2-7; 11 bases match TRBD1. This CDR3 contains 16 residues. Germline V lookup: CDR1 KGHSH, CDR2 LQKENI. Trimming took 2 bases from V and 4 from J; bases not matched to a gene: 7. The CDR3 nucleotides read TGTGCCAGCTCACCAGACCGCGGGACAGGGGGTTACGAGCAGTACTTC. It encodes CASSPDRGTGGYEQYF.